This is a list of T cell receptor beta chains from one sample in a study of OX40 agonist ivuxolimab in advanced cancers. Data came from immunoSEQ multiplex PCR; TCRdb stores just in-frame clones and leaves some out. The table lists 90,000 or so clones, less than 95% of them singletons. Sequenced material: CD4+ or CD8+ T cells sorted from blood, taken in a trial of the OX40 agonist ivuxolimab. The receptors shown here come from an adult with an advanced solid tumor such as melanoma, head and neck, liver or kidney cancer. The CDR3 runs from the conserved cysteine through the conserved F or W. A D gene is named only where the DNA matches it firmly. Not every row has a clone size; where given, it reads once, few, many or a size class.

j_gene | v_gene | d_gene | abundance | CDR3nt | CDR3aa
TRBJ1-1 | TRBV6-1 | NA | once | TGTGCCAGCAGTTCCCAGGAGAACACTGAAGCTTTCTTT | CASSSQENTEAFF
TRBJ1-3 | TRBV27 | NA | once | TGTGCCAGCAGTTTTGACTCTGGAAACACCATATATTTT | CASSFDSGNTIYF
TRBJ2-5 | TRBV11-1 | TRBD1 | NA | TGTGCCAGCAGCCCACAGGGGGGGACCCAGTACTTC | CASSPQGGTQYF
TRBJ1-6 | TRBV6-5 | NA | NA | TGTGCCAGCAACTTGGGGGATGGTTATAATTCACCCCTCCACTTT | CASNLGDGYNSPLHF
TRBJ1-4 | TRBV19 | TRBD1 | NA | TGTGCCACCCTGGACAGGAGGGGAGGTGAAAAACTGTTTTTT | CATLDRRGGEKLFF
TRBJ2-3 | TRBV7-6 | NA | NA | TGTGCCAGCAGCTTAGGGCCGGATACGCAGTATTTT | CASSLGPDTQYF
TRBJ2-2 | TRBV28 | NA | NA | TGTGCCAGCAGTTTTGGGCATTCGAACACCGGGGAGCTGTTTTTT | CASSFGHSNTGELFF
TRBJ2-7 | TRBV6-1 | NA | NA | TGTGCCAGCAGTGAAGTCAGTAGCGCCTACGAGCAGTACTTC | CASSEVSSAYEQYF
TRBJ2-1 | TRBV29-1 | NA | NA | TGCAGCGTTGAAGTGACTGCGTACAATGAGCAGTTCTTC | CSVEVTAYNEQFF
TRBJ2-1 | TRBV27 | NA | NA | TGTGCCAGCAGTTTAAGTGGTGGAGCGCTCTACAATGAGCAGTTCTTC | CASSLSGGALYNEQFF
TRBJ1-2 | TRBV9 | NA | NA | TGTGCCAGCAGCGCCCACACAAGTAACTATGGCTACACCTTC | CASSAHTSNYGYTF
TRBJ1-2 | TRBV4-1 | NA | NA | TGCGCCAGCAGCCCCCGAATCAACTATGGCTACACCTTC | CASSPRINYGYTF
TRBJ1-5 | TRBV28 | TRBD1 | once | TGTGCCAGCAGCTCAGGACAGGTTGGCAATCAGCCCCAGCATTTT | CASSSGQVGNQPQHF
TRBJ2-1 | TRBV9 | NA | NA | TGTGCCAGCAGCGTAGCCCTAGGATTTGGGATGAATGAGCAGTTCTTC | CASSVALGFGMNEQFF
TRBJ2-1 | TRBV4-1 | TRBD2 | NA | TGCGCCAGCAGCCAGGGTCCGCTAGCGGGAGGCCGCAATGAGCAGTTCTTC | CASSQGPLAGGRNEQFF
TRBJ1-5 | TRBV6-1 | NA | NA | TGTGCCAGCAGTGATGAGCCTAGGTCAGGTCAGCCCCAGCATTTT | CASSDEPRSGQPQHF
TRBJ1-5 | TRBV6-6 | NA | NA | TGTGCCAGCAGTCCTTTTTTGGTCCAGCATTTT | CASSPFLVQHF
TRBJ2-1 | TRBV29-1 | NA | NA | TGCAGCGCCGATACGGCGCGAGGTATCTACAATGAGCAGTTCTTC | CSADTARGIYNEQFF
TRBJ2-2 | TRBV9 | NA | NA | TGTGCCAGCAGCGTAGGTTCCCGGGGCACCGGGGAGCTGTTTTTT | CASSVGSRGTGELFF
TRBJ2-1 | TRBV7-3 | TRBD2 | NA | TGTGCCAGCAGCCGATCCTTAGCGGGAGCCGACAATGAGCAGTTCTTC | CASSRSLAGADNEQFF
TRBJ1-1 | TRBV19 | TRBD1 | NA | TGTGCCAGTAGTATGTCGGGGACAGGGCTCGGTGAAGCTTTCTTT | CASSMSGTGLGEAFF
TRBJ2-3 | TRBV5-4 | TRBD2 | NA | TGTGCCAGCACACTCGGCCCGGGACTAGTACCAGATACGCAGTATTTT | CASTLGPGLVPDTQYF
TRBJ1-5 | TRBV19 | NA | NA | TGTGCCAGTAGTAGTAACCCAGGGTTTCAGCCCCAGCATTTT | CASSSNPGFQPQHF
TRBJ2-6 | TRBV5-5 | NA | NA | TGTGCCAGCAGCTCTGGGGCCAACGTCCTGACTTTC | CASSSGANVLTF
TRBJ1-5 | TRBV28 | NA | NA | TGTGCCAGCAGTTTATTGGGCGGGTCCAATCAGCCCCAGCATTTT | CASSLLGGSNQPQHF
TRBJ1-4 | TRBV6-6 | NA | NA | TGTGCCAGCACCCTCTTGGCGGGACGGGACGGGCTGTTTTTT | CASTLLAGRDGLFF
TRBJ1-3 | TRBV6-5 | NA | NA | TGTGCCAGCAGTTACTCACCCCGAAACACCATATATTTT | CASSYSPRNTIYF
TRBJ1-1 | TRBV30 | NA | NA | TGTGCCTGGAGTTCCTTCACCGGCTACCCTGAAGCTTTCTTT | CAWSSFTGYPEAFF
TRBJ1-2 | TRBV20-1 | NA | NA | TGCAGTGCTAGAGTGGGTGGCTACACCTTC | CSARVGGYTF
TRBJ2-3 | TRBV28 | TRBD2 | NA | TGTGCCAGCAGTTCGACTAGCGGGGGCCGAGTTAGCCAAGGAACTAGCACAGATACGCAGTATTTT | CASSSTSGGRVSQGTSTDTQYF
TRBJ1-1 | TRBV19 | NA | NA | TGTGCCAGTAGTATAAGGGACGGATTAAGGGAAGCTTTCTTT | CASSIRDGLREAFF
TRBJ1-2 | TRBV11-1 | TRBD1 | NA | TGTGCCAGCAGCCTATCACCGGGACAGGGATCGGTCGACTATGGCTACACCTTC | CASSLSPGQGSVDYGYTF
TRBJ1-4 | TRBV30 | TRBD1 | NA | TGTGCCTGGAGTTTAGGGACAGCCGAAAAACTGTTTTTT | CAWSLGTAEKLFF
TRBJ1-1 | TRBV7-9 | NA | NA | TGTGCCAGCAGCCCTCGGGGGGGTTTGAACACTGAAGCTTTCTTT | CASSPRGGLNTEAFF
TRBJ2-2 | TRBV7-6 | NA | NA | TGTGCCAGCAGCATCAACACCGGGGAGCTGTTTTTT | CASSINTGELFF
TRBJ2-3 | TRBV29-1 | TRBD1 | NA | TGCAGCGGCCTGGACAGGGGATTCTCAGATACGCAGTATTTT | CSGLDRGFSDTQYF
TRBJ1-5 | TRBV30 | NA | NA | TGTGCCTGGAGTACCTTTTCCCAGGAGCCCCAGCATTTT | CAWSTFSQEPQHF
TRBJ1-1 | TRBV4-1 | NA | NA | TGCGCCAGCAGCCAAGTTGTGAACACTGAAGCTTTCTTT | CASSQVVNTEAFF
TRBJ2-3 | TRBV9 | NA | NA | TGTGCCAGCAGCGTTGGGCTAGAGCGAGATACGCAGTATTTT | CASSVGLERDTQYF
TRBJ1-1 | TRBV29-1 | NA | NA | TGCAGCGTTGAAGTAGGGAACACTGAAGCTTTCTTT | CSVEVGNTEAFF
TRBJ2-5 | TRBV27 | NA | NA | TGTGCCAGCAGTTCCCGGGACGTCGGTGGCGAGACCCAGTACTTC | CASSSRDVGGETQYF
TRBJ1-3 | TRBV7-2 | NA | NA | TGTGCCAGCAGCTTAGTAACAGGGGGAAACACCATATATTTT | CASSLVTGGNTIYF
TRBJ2-3 | TRBV6-1 | NA | NA | TGTGCCAGCAGTGAAGAGAAAGGGGGCACAGATACGCAGTATTTT | CASSEEKGGTDTQYF